The clone carrying this T cell receptor beta chain was counted only a few times. Its target is not known. TCRdb itself ran the 5' RACE reads through MiXCR, one entry per CDR3 protein. Of 95,000 to 120,000 distinct CDR3 sequences in the sample, about 24% were seen once. These data come from a study of T-cell memory formation after mild COVID-19. Trimming removed 6 bases from V and 8 bases from J, with 4 bases in between. The CDR3 consists of 10 residues. Whole-study findings and limits: In pre-infection memory, a portion of responding clones appeared, which suggested that cross-reactive memory joined.

The genes are TRBV12-3 or TRBV12-4 and TRBJ2-2; D is unresolved. The receptor was derived from a man younger than 35 who had mild COVID-19 (a few samples of this study predate the infection). Cell type and time point are not known. The sample taken for sequencing was PBMCs or a T cell subset sorted from them (not recorded which). The CDR3 nucleotides are TGTGCCAGCAGGCAGGGGGAGCTGTTTTTT. Its protein is CASRQGELFF.